This TCR beta chain derives from a study of blood T cell repertoires in COVID-19. Study-level background: The United States, Italy and Spain supplied acute and convalescent COVID-19 samples. T cells, B-cell-depleted T cells, or PBMCs provided the cDNA or gDNA that served as material.

Per the original methods: Quantification of nucleated cells was approximated via reference gene primer amplification. Profiling relied on immunoSEQ multiplex PCR, and the TCRdb table lists in-frame clones only, not all of them. The V and J calls and clone size come from that table; D and trimming were worked out from the DNA. This sample yields about 76,000 clones, of which approximately 80% are seen a single time; roughly 16% belongs to the top ten. Looked up from germline, CDR1 is MNHEY and CDR2 is SVGAGI. J was trimmed by 8 bases and V by 7 bases; bases with no gene match: 10. The CDR3 has 14 amino acids.

This sequence originates from a human donor in a cohort sampled during active COVID-19. What was sequenced was peripheral blood. The V call is TRBV6-5, the J call TRBJ1-1, with 10 bases fitting TRBD1. In nucleotides, the CDR3 is TGTGCCAGCACCACAGGGGGACAGGGGAGGGAAGCTTTCTTT. Translation gives CASTTGGQGREAFF.